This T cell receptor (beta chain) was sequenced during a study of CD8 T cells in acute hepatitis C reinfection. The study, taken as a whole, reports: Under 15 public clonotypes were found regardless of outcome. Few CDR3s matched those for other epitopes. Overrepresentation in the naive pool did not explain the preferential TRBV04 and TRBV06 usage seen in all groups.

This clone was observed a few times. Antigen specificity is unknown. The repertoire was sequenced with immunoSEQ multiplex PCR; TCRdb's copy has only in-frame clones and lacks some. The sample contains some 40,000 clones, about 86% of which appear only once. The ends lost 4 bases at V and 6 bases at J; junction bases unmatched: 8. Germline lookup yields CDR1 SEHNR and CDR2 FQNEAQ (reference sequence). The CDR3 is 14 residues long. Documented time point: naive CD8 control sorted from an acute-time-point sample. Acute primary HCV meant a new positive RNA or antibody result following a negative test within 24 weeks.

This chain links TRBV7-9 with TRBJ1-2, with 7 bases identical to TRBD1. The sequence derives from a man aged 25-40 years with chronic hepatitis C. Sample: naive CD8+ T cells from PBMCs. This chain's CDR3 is CASSYSLQGDGYTF. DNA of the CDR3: TGTGCCAGCAGCTACTCCCTTCAGGGGGATGGCTACACCTTC.